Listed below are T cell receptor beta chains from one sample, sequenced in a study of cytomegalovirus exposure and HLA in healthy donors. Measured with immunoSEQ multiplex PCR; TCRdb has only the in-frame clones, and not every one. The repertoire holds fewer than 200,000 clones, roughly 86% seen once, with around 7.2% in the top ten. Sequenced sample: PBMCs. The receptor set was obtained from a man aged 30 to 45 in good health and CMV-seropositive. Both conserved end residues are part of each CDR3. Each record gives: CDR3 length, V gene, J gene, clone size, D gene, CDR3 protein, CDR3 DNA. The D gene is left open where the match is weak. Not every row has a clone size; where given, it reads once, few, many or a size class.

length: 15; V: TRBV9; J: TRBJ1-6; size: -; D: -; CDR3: CASSVSLGDHSPLHF; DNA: TGTGCCAGCAGCGTTAGTTTGGGGGACCATTCACCCCTCCACTTT
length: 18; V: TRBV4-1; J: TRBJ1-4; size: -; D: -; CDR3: CASSQEGVGQAAEEKLFF; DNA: TGCGCCAGCAGCCAAGAAGGTGTGGGCCAGGCCGCAGAGGAAAAACTGTTTTTT
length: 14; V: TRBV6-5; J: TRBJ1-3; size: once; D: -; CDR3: CASSYSGRGNTIYF; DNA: TGTGCCAGCAGTTACTCCGGCCGGGGAAACACCATATATTTT
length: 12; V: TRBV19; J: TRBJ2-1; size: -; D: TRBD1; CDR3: CASSGQVVEQFF; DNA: TGTGCCAGCTCAGGACAGGTCGTTGAGCAGTTCTTC
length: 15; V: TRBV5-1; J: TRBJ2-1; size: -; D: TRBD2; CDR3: CASSRTSGTYNEQFF; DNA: TGCGCCAGCAGCAGGACTAGCGGGACTTACAATGAGCAGTTCTTC
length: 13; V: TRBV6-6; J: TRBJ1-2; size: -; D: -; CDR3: CASTNVGTEGYTF; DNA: TGTGCCAGCACTAACGTGGGAACGGAGGGCTACACCTTC
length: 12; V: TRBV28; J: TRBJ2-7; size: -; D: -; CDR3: CASSSPASEQYF; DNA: TGTGCCAGCAGTTCCCCGGCAAGCGAGCAGTACTTC
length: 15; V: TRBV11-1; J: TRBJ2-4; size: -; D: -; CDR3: CASSLGGDSRLLQYF; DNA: TGTGCCAGCAGCTTAGGAGGTGACAGCCGGCTATTGCAGTACTTC
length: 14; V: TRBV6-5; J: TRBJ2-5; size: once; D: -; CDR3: CASSYSNFLQPENF; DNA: TGTGCCAGCAGTTACTCGAATTTCTTACAACCGGAGAACTTC
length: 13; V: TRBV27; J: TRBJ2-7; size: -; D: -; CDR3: CASRTELSYEQYF; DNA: TGTGCCAGCAGGACGGAACTCTCCTACGAGCAGTACTTC
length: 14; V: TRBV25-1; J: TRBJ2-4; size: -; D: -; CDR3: CASSPTGGENIQYF; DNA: TGTGCCAGCAGCCCCACGGGCGGAGAAAACATTCAGTACTTC
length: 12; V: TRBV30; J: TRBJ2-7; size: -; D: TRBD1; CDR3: CAWNRGNYEQYF; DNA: TGTGCCTGGAACAGGGGAAACTACGAGCAGTACTTC
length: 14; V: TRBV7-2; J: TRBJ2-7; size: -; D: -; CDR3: CASTTGLGAYEQYF; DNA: TGTGCCAGCACCACGGGACTTGGGGCCTACGAGCAGTACTTC
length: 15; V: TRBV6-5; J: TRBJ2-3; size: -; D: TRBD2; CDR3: CASHPRSGGADTQYF; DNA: TGTGCCAGCCATCCCCGGAGCGGGGGGGCAGATACGCAGTATTTT